This T cell receptor beta chain was sequenced during a study of shared clonotypes between healthy human individuals. Regarding the study as a whole: Generally, naive subsets came out with larger estimated richness than memory subsets.

Remarks on this clone: What it recognizes is unknown. Other DNA sequences from this sample encode an identical CDR3 as well.

The data were produced by immunoSEQ multiplex PCR, yet TCRdb's version contains in-frame clones alone and is incomplete. The sample holds 2 million or so clones, around 96% seen once. Naive CD8 cells were CD45RO-negative, positively selected for CCR7, excluding terminally differentiated effector memory CD45RA+ cells. None of the donors, who were healthy HIV-negative adults, had recently had acute infections or vaccinations. CDR3 size: 14 residues. V lost 2 bases, J lost 1 base, and 3 bases stayed unmatched. The germline V gene encodes CDR1 GTSNPN and CDR2 SVGIG (reference sequence). The V call is TRBV30, the J call TRBJ1-1; 8 bases are a match to TRBD1. The sequencing input was naive CD8+ T cells sorted from blood. The TCR originated in a young man in good health. CDR3: CAWSTGTGNTEAFF. The CDR3 nucleotides are TGTGCCTGGAGTACTGGGACAGGGAACACTGAAGCTTTCTTT.